Reported below is one T cell receptor beta chain. Its cognate antigen is unknown. This entry belongs to a study of T-cell memory formation after mild COVID-19. Overall study results and limits: CD4+ contracting clones were mainly CM and EM; CD8+ ones, EMRA. Some responding clones appeared in pre-infection memory, suggesting cross-reactive memory joined.

CDR1 is KGHDR and CDR2 is SFDVKD in the germline V gene. CDR3 size: 16 residues. With 2 bases removed from V and 7 bases from J, the gap between germline ends came to 17 bases. Employing constant-segment primers, 5'RACE generated TCR alpha and TCR beta cDNA libraries bearing sample barcodes and UMIs. TCRdb processed the 5' RACE reads anew with MiXCR; each CDR3 protein has one entry. The data show just over 300,000 distinct CDR3 sequences, roughly a fifth seen once. The chain recombines TRBV24-1 with TRBJ2-1; tentatively, D is TRBD1 or TRBD2 (6 bases each). Sequencing was performed on PBMCs or a T cell subset sorted from them (not recorded which). The clonotype was recovered from a man aged 18-30 years who had mild COVID-19 (a few samples of this study predate the infection). Cell type and time point are not known. The DNA for the CDR3 is TGTGCCACCAGTGATTACGGGGGCCCGTCGGCTAATGAGCAGTTCTTC. Amino acids: CATSDYGGPSANEQFF.